This is a list of T cell receptor beta chains from one sample in a study of radiotherapy plus CTLA-4 blockade in lung cancer. Clones were sequenced by immunoSEQ multiplex PCR, and TCRdb holds only the in-frame ones, with some missing. The profile covers 65,000 to 85,000 clones, with under 75% appearing a single time and 9.5% to 10% taken by the ten largest. This specimen was peripheral blood, taken from a patient treated with radiotherapy plus ipilimumab. The source is a human donor with non-small cell lung cancer whose response to radiotherapy plus ipilimumab could not be evaluated. The CDR3 runs from the conserved cysteine through the conserved F or W. D genes are given only for firm matches. The size entry is marked missing in some rows and otherwise reads once, few, many or a size class.

-	TRBJ1-6	TRBV30	14	-	TGTGCCTGGAGTGTAAAAGTAACAGGTTCACCCCTCCACTTT	CAWSVKVTGSPLHF
-	TRBJ1-2	TRBV18	14	-	TGTGCCAGCTCACCCCGACAGGTTAACTATGGCTACACCTTC	CASSPRQVNYGYTF
-	TRBJ2-1	TRBV4-3	15	TRBD2	TGCGCCAGCAGCCCTACTAGCGGGGGATACAATGAGCAGTTCTTC	CASSPTSGGYNEQFF
-	TRBJ1-2	TRBV7-8	14	TRBD1	TGTGCCAGCAGCTTAGACCGGGACAGGGGTGGCTACACCTTC	CASSLDRDRGGYTF
-	TRBJ1-4	TRBV27	15	TRBD1	TGTGCCAGCAGACCTTTGGACAGGGGAAATGAAAAACTGTTTTTT	CASRPLDRGNEKLFF
-	TRBJ2-7	TRBV11-2	13	-	TGTGCCAGCAGCTTAGGCTATCGGTACGAGCAGTACTTC	CASSLGYRYEQYF
-	TRBJ1-4	TRBV5-1	15	TRBD1	TGCGCCAGCAGTCACGGGACAGGGGGCATTGAAAAACTGTTTTTT	CASSHGTGGIEKLFF
-	TRBJ2-2	TRBV5-4	14	-	TGTGCCAGCAGCACGACAGGGAACACCGGGGAGCTGTTTTTT	CASSTTGNTGELFF
-	TRBJ2-1	TRBV5-4	15	-	TGTGCCAGCAGCTTGGACGTCAGCTCCTACAATGAGCAGTTCTTC	CASSLDVSSYNEQFF
-	TRBJ1-2	TRBV27	13	-	TGTGCCAGCAGTGTCGGCACAGGCTATGGCTACACCTTC	CASSVGTGYGYTF
-	TRBJ1-2	TRBV15	13	-	TGTGCCACCAGCAGAGATCGGGGTGATGGCTACACCTTC	CATSRDRGDGYTF
-	TRBJ1-1	TRBV19	14	TRBD1	TGTGCCAGTAGTACAGGGGGCACGGGCACTGAAGCTTTCTTT	CASSTGGTGTEAFF
-	TRBJ2-7	TRBV27	15	-	TGTGCCAGCAGTTCTGCCGGGACACCAAACTACGAGCAGTACTTC	CASSSAGTPNYEQYF
-	TRBJ1-5	TRBV4-1	14	-	TGCGCCAGCAGCCAAATGCCAGGCAATCAGCCCCAGCATTTT	CASSQMPGNQPQHF
-	TRBJ2-3	TRBV5-4	16	TRBD2	TGTGCCAGCAGCTTGGGACTAGCGGATAGCACAGATACGCAGTATTTT	CASSLGLADSTDTQYF
-	TRBJ1-5	TRBV9	15	-	TGTGCCAGCAGCGTAGGGGAAGGGGCGACCCAGCCCCAGCATTTT	CASSVGEGATQPQHF
-	TRBJ2-1	TRBV9	16	TRBD1	TGTGCCAGCAGCGGGGACAGCCTAAAGGGGCCCAATGAGCAGTTCTTC	CASSGDSLKGPNEQFF
once	TRBJ2-3	TRBV5-1	18	TRBD2	TGCGCCAGCAGCTTGGGGACTAGCGGGAGGGCCGGCACAGATACGCAGTATTTT	CASSLGTSGRAGTDTQYF
-	TRBJ1-5	TRBV12-5	15	-	TGTGCTAGTGGTTTGGGACAGACTAGCAATCAGCCCCAGCATTTT	CASGLGQTSNQPQHF
-	TRBJ2-1	TRBV29-1	14	TRBD2	TGCAGCGTTGAGCAGCGGGGGGCCCCGGATGAGCAGTTCTTC	CSVEQRGAPDEQFF
-	TRBJ1-1	TRBV2	12	-	TGTGCCAGCAGTGAGGAGGTCACTGAAGCTTTCTTT	CASSEEVTEAFF
-	TRBJ1-1	TRBV6-1	15	-	TGTGCCAGCATTCCTCCCGGGACTGAGAACACTGAAGCTTTCTTT	CASIPPGTENTEAFF
-	TRBJ2-7	TRBV5-6	16	TRBD2	TGTGCCAGCAGCTTGGGGCTAGCGGGAGGGCCGTACGAGCAGTACTTC	CASSLGLAGGPYEQYF
-	TRBJ2-3	TRBV27	15	TRBD2	TGTGCCAGCAGCCTGCTAGCGGGGTCCACAGATACGCAGTATTTT	CASSLLAGSTDTQYF
-	TRBJ1-1	TRBV27	14	-	TGTGCCAGCAGTTACCGGGGGGTGAACACTGAAGCTTTCTTT	CASSYRGVNTEAFF
-	TRBJ2-7	TRBV19	14	-	TGTGCCAGTAGTTGGCGGCTAAGCTCATACGAGCAGTACTTC	CASSWRLSSYEQYF
-	TRBJ2-3	TRBV10-3	15	TRBD1	TGTGCCATCAGGTCCGGGACAGGTCTCACAGATACGCAGTATTTT	CAIRSGTGLTDTQYF
once	TRBJ2-5	TRBV5-1	18	TRBD1	TGCGCCAGCAGCTTGGCACCAACCGGGACAGGGGGCGGAGAGACCCAGTACTTC	CASSLAPTGTGGGETQYF
-	TRBJ2-3	TRBV5-1	11	-	TGCGCCAGCAAGAGTCCAGATACGCAGTATTTT	CASKSPDTQYF
once	TRBJ1-3	TRBV11-2	15	-	TGTGCCAGCAGTTGGGACATTTTCTCTGGAAACACCATATATTTT	CASSWDIFSGNTIYF
-	TRBJ2-5	TRBV4-2	16	TRBD1	TGTGCCAGCAGCCAAACCGGGACAGGGGCTCAAGAGACCCAGTACTTC	CASSQTGTGAQETQYF
-	TRBJ1-1	TRBV7-9	13	-	TGTGCCAGCAGTTACCGACACAGCACTGAAGCTTTCTTT	CASSYRHSTEAFF
-	TRBJ2-1	TRBV6-6	14	-	TGTGCCAGCAGTTACCTGGGCACCTACAATGAGCAGTTCTTC	CASSYLGTYNEQFF